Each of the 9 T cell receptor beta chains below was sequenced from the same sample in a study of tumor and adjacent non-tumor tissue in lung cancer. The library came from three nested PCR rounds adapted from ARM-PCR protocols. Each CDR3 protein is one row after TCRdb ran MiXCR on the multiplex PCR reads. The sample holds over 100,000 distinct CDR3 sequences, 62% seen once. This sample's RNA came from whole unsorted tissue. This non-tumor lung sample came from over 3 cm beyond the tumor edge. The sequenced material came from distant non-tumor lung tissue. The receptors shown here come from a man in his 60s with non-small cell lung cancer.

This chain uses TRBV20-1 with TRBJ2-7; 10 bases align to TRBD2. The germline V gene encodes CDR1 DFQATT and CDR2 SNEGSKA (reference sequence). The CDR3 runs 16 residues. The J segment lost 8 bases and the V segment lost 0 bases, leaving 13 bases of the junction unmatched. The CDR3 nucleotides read TGCAGTGCTAGAGACCCGGCTAGCGGGAGTGTGTATAAGCAGTACTTC. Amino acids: CSARDPASGSVYKQYF.

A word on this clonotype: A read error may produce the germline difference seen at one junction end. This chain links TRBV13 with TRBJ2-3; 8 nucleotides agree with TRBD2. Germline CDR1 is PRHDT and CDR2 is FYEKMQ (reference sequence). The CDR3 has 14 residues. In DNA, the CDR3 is TGTGCCAGCAGCCTAAAAGCGGGAGTAGTTACGCACTATTTT. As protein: CASSLKAGVVTHYF.

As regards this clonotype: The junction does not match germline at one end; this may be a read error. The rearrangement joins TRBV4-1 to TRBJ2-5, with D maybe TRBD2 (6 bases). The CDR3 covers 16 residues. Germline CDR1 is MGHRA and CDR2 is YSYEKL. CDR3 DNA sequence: TGCGCCAGCAGCCAAGATTGGAGGGGTCTCCAAGAGATCCAGTACTTC. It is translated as CASSQDWRGLQEIQYF.

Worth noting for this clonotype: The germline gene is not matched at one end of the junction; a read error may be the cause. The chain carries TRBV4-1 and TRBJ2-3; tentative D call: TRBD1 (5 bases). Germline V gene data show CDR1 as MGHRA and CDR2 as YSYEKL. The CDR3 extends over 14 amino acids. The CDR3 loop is CASSQVLVGDMQCF. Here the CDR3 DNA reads TGCGCCAGCAGCCAAGTATTAGTAGGGGATATGCAGTGTTTT.

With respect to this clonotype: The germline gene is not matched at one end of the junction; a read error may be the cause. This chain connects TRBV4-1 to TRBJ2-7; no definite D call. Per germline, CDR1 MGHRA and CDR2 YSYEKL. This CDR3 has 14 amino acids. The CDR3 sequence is CASSQVGQSYEQCF. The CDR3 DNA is TGCGCCAGCAGCCAAGTCGGCCAGAGCTACGAGCAGTGCTTC.

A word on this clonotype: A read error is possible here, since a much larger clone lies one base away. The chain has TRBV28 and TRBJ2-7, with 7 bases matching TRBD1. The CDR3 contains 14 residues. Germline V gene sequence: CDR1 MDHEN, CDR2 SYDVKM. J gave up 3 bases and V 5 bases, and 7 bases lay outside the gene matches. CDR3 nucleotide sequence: TGTGCCAGCAGTCAGACAGGGATGGTCTACGAGCAGTACTTC. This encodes CASSQTGMVYEQYF. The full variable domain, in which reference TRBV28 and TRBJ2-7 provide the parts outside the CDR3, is DVKVTQSSRYLVKRTGEKVFLECVQDMDHENMFWYRQDPGLGLRLIYFSYDVKMKEKGDIPEGYSVSREKKERFSLILESASTNQTSMYLCASSQTGMVYEQYFGPGTRLTVT.

As DNA, the CDR3 is TGTGCCAGCAGCTTCAGGGCGGAGGGTTTGAGAGTGGAGGCTTTCTTT. This gives the protein CASSFRAEGLRVEAFF. V gene TRBV11-3 combines with J gene TRBJ1-1; possible D gene TRBD1, 5 bases. Germline CDR1 SGHNT, CDR2 YENEEA. Trimming pared 3 bases from V and 11 bases from J, leaving 25 bases between. The CDR3 is made up of 16 amino acids.

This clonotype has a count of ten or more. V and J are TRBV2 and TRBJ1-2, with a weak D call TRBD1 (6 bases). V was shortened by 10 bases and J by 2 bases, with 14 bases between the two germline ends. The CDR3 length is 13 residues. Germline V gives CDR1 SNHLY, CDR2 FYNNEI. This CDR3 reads CAITTGGNYGYTF. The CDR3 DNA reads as TGTGCCATCACGACAGGAGGAAACTATGGCTACACCTTC.

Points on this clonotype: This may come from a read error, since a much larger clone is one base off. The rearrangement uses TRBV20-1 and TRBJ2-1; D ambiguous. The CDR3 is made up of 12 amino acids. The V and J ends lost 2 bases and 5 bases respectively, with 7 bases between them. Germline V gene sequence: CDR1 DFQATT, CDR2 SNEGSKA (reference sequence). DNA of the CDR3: TGCAGTGCTAGACCAACTCACAATGAGCAGTTCTTC. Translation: CSARPTHNEQFF.